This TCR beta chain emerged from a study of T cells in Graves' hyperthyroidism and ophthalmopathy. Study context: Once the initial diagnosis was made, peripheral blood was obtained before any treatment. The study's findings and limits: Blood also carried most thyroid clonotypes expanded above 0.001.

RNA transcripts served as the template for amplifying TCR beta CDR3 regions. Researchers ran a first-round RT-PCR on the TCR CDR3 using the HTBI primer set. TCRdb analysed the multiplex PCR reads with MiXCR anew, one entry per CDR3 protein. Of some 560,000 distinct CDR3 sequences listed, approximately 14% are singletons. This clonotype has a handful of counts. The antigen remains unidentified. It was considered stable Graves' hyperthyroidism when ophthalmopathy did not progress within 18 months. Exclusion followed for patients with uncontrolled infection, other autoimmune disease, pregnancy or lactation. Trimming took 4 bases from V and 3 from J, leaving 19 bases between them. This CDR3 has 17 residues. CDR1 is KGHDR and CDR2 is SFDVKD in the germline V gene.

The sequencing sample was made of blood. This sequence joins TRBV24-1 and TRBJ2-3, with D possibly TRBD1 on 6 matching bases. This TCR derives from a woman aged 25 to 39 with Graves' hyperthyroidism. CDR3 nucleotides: TGTGCCACCAGTGACAAGACCGGGACACCGGGGACAGATACGCAGTATTTT. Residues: CATSDKTGTPGTDTQYF.